These T cell receptor beta chains were read from a single sample in a study of cytomegalovirus exposure and HLA in healthy donors. Produced via immunoSEQ multiplex PCR; TCRdb's table is partial and in-frame only. Here the sample spans just over 150,000 clones, 65% to 80% being singletons. Input material: PBMCs. These receptors were obtained from a female donor in good health and CMV-seronegative. The CDR3 runs from the conserved cysteine through the conserved F or W. The D gene is left open where the match is weak. The size field is filled for only some rows; it gives once, few, many or a size class.

CDR3aa | CDR3nt | v_gene | d_gene | abundance | j_gene
CASSPNQGAINEQYF | TGTGCCAGCAGTCCCAACCAGGGGGCGATCAACGAGCAGTACTTC | TRBV6-5 | TRBD1 | - | TRBJ2-7
CASSLDPGGPGNTIYF | TGCGCCAGCAGCTTGGACCCCGGAGGGCCTGGAAACACCATATATTTT | TRBV5-1 | - | once | TRBJ1-3
CASSTNRGDYGYTF | TGTGCCAGCTCAACGAACAGGGGGGACTATGGCTACACCTTC | TRBV18 | TRBD1 | - | TRBJ1-2
CASGSSYEQYF | TGCGCCTCGGGGAGCTCCTACGAGCAGTACTTC | TRBV23-1 | - | - | TRBJ2-7
CASSLAGGASATEAFF | TGTGCCAGCAGCTTGGCAGGGGGAGCGTCGGCCACTGAAGCTTTCTTT | TRBV5-4 | TRBD1 | - | TRBJ1-1
CASSVGAGVGDEQFF | TGTGCCAGCAGTGTCGGGGCGGGAGTAGGCGATGAGCAGTTCTTC | TRBV6-1 | TRBD2 | - | TRBJ2-1
CSVRRDAYSSSPDTQYF | TGCAGCGTTCGGCGGGACGCATATTCCTCAAGCCCAGATACGCAGTATTTT | TRBV29-1 | - | - | TRBJ2-3
CASSEAGGETQYF | TGCGCCAGCAGCGAAGCGGGTGGGGAGACCCAGTACTTC | TRBV5-1 | - | few | TRBJ2-5
CASSIKLAGGPGEQYF | TGTGCCAGTAGTATAAAACTAGCGGGGGGCCCGGGGGAGCAGTACTTC | TRBV19 | TRBD2 | - | TRBJ2-7
CASSSMTGPSTEAFF | TGTGCCAGCAGTTCGATGACAGGGCCGAGCACTGAAGCTTTCTTT | TRBV25-1 | TRBD1 | - | TRBJ1-1
CASSRIFGGNTEAFF | TGTGCCAGCAGCCGCATATTCGGGGGGAACACTGAAGCTTTCTTT | TRBV7-9 | - | once | TRBJ1-1
CASSWGQGGDNNSPLHF | TGCGCCAGCAGCTGGGGACAGGGGGGAGATAATAATTCACCCCTCCACTTT | TRBV5-1 | TRBD1 | - | TRBJ1-6
CASSQTQGRAYEQYF | TGTGCCAGCAGCCAAACTCAGGGCAGGGCCTACGAGCAGTACTTC | TRBV13 | - | few | TRBJ2-7
CASSYTGHSNTEAFF | TGTGCCAGCAGTTATACGGGACACTCGAACACTGAAGCTTTCTTT | TRBV6-6 | - | - | TRBJ1-1
CASSPNYSHEQYF | TGTGCCAGCAGCCCTAATTACTCGCACGAGCAGTACTTC | TRBV6-5 | - | - | TRBJ2-7
CASSLAGTGPYEQYF | TGTGCCAGCAGCTTAGCCGGGACAGGTCCCTACGAGCAGTACTTC | TRBV7-6 | TRBD1 | - | TRBJ2-7
CASSFGRGNYGYTF | TGTGCCAGCAGCTTCGGCAGGGGGAACTATGGCTACACCTTC | TRBV13 | TRBD1 | - | TRBJ1-2